Below, one T cell receptor (beta chain) is given with its context. As yet, its antigen is unknown. Amplified TCR beta CDR3 regions came from RNA transcripts. Using the HTBI primer set, a first-round RT-PCR was run on the TCR CDR3. TCRdb called the multiplex PCR reads again in MiXCR, with one record for every CDR3 protein. In the table there are approximately 620,000 distinct CDR3 sequences, roughly 13% of which are singletons. Trimming at V came to 5 bases and at J to 2 bases, leaving 7 bases not matched to a gene. The CDR3 extends over 16 amino acids. In germline, CDR1 is SGHAT, CDR2 FQNNGV. This sample is drawn from a study of T cells in Graves' hyperthyroidism and ophthalmopathy. General study points: Ophthalmopathy and stable hyperthyroidism were told apart by a 13 V-J model. With a median lead of around 6.7 months before onset, the model predicted ophthalmopathy.

The source of this sequence is a woman under 40 with Graves' hyperthyroidism that later progressed to Graves' ophthalmopathy. Material for sequencing was blood. J is TRBJ2-2 and V is TRBV11-2, with 8 bases that match TRBD1. CDR3 in amino acids: CASSGLRGPNTGELFF. The CDR3 bases are TGTGCCAGCAGCGGACTCAGGGGGCCCAACACCGGGGAGCTGTTTTTT.